The next 7 T cell receptor beta chains were all read from a single sample in a study of blood T cell repertoires in COVID-19. The table came from immunoSEQ multiplex PCR; TCRdb's copy has only in-frame clones and leaves some out. In the table there are 110,000 or so clones, approximately 90% of which are singletons. The specimen was peripheral blood. These receptors all stem from a woman between 65 and 79 years old who had recovered from COVID-19.

This chain connects TRBV24-1 to TRBJ1-5; the D gene is possibly TRBD1 (6 bases). This CDR3 has 16 amino acids. Trimming removed 3 bases from V and 5 bases from J, with 16 bases in between. Germline V gene sequence: CDR1 KGHDR, CDR2 SFDVKD. The CDR3 nucleotides are TGTGCCACCAGTGATGGGGGCAGGGGTAACGATCAGCCCCAGCATTTT. It encodes CATSDGGRGNDQPQHF.

The V call is TRBV19, the J call TRBJ2-3; a possible D gene is TRBD1 (6 bases). This CDR3 spans 14 amino acids. Germline V CDR1 and CDR2: LNHDA, SQIVND (reference sequence). Trimming left V 5 bases short and J 8 bases short, with 17 bases between. DNA of the CDR3: TGTGCCAGTAGTCGAGGCGGCAGCAGGGGTACGCAGTATTTT. It codes for CASSRGGSRGTQYF. Combining the CDR3 with reference TRBV19 and TRBJ2-3 gives the whole variable domain DGGITQSPKYLFRKEGQNVTLSCEQNLNHDAMYWYRQDPGQGLRLIYYSQIVNDFQKGDIAEGYSVSREKKESFPLTVTSAQKNPTAFYLCASSRGGSRGTQYFGPGTRLTVL.

The chain couples TRBV9 to TRBJ2-7; 10 bases are shared with TRBD2. The germline V gene encodes CDR1 SGDLS and CDR2 YYNGEE. The CDR3 loop spans 15 amino acids. The trim removed 3 bases at V and 6 bases at J, leaving 9 bases unmatched. CDR3 DNA sequence: TGTGCCAGCAGCGCTTCCGGGACTAGCGAGGCCGAGCAGTACTTC. It specifies CASSASGTSEAEQYF. The variable domain in full, with the rest retrieved from reference TRBV9 and TRBJ2-7, is DSGVTQTPKHLITATGQRVTLRCSPRSGDLSVYWYQQSLDQGLQFLIQYYNGEERAKGNILERFSAQQFPDLHSELNLSSLELGDSALYFCASSASGTSEAEQYFGPGTRLTVT.

This clone was recorded only once. The rearrangement links TRBV27 to TRBJ2-7; TRBD1 aligns across 7 bases. CDR1 and CDR2 (germline): MNHEY, SMNVEV (reference sequence). V shed 6 bases, J shed 0 bases, and the junction held 8 bases outside the gene matches. The CDR3 extends over 15 amino acids. The CDR3 protein is CASRIQTGHSYEQYF. As DNA, the CDR3 is TGTGCCAGCAGAATCCAGACAGGGCACTCCTACGAGCAGTACTTC.

This sequence joins TRBV28 and TRBJ1-3, with D perhaps TRBD1 (5 bases). Germline V gene sequence: CDR1 MDHEN, CDR2 SYDVKM. The V end was cut by 1 base, the J end by 0 bases, with 13 bases between. This CDR3 spans 17 amino acids. The CDR3 DNA reads as TGTGCCAGCAGTTTATATGTGACAGATTACTCTGGAAACACCATATATTTT. Its protein product is CASSLYVTDYSGNTIYF. Variable domain in full (rest from reference TRBV28 and TRBJ1-3): DVKVTQSSRYLVKRTGEKVFLECVQDMDHENMFWYRQDPGLGLRLIYFSYDVKMKEKGDIPEGYSVSREKKERFSLILESASTNQTSMYLCASSLYVTDYSGNTIYFGEGSWLTVV.

This rearrangement joins TRBV2 to TRBJ2-3; D might be TRBD2 (6 bases). Germline CDR1 reads SNHLY; CDR2 reads FYNNEI. V was clipped by 6 bases and J by 2 bases, with 12 bases between them. The CDR3 spans 14 residues. The CDR3, as DNA: TGTGCCAGCAGCGCTAGCGTGTACACAGATACGCAGTATTTT. Translating it yields CASSASVYTDTQYF.

The chain links TRBV15 to TRBJ2-3; 11 positions agree with TRBD2. After removal of 0 bases from V and 2 bases from J, the junction contained 7 bases not matched to a gene. CDR3 size: 18 residues. CDR1 and CDR2 from the germline V gene are LNHNV and YYDKDF (reference sequence). Here the CDR3 reads CATSRDYYSGGVTDTQYF. The CDR3 DNA follows: TGTGCCACCAGCAGAGACTACTATAGCGGGGGGGTCACAGATACGCAGTATTTT.